These 29 T cell receptor beta chains were sequenced from one sample in a study of glioma-infiltrating T cells after dendritic cell vaccination. Using immunoSEQ multiplex PCR, the repertoire was profiled, and TCRdb retains in-frame clones only, with some absent. Among approximately 100,000 clones, roughly 83% were seen once, and the ten largest hold approximately 6%. Here the sequenced sample was blood, taken before dendritic cell vaccination. Receptor source: a human donor with glioblastoma.

This clone came up once. This chain links TRBV6-1 with TRBJ1-5; perhaps TRBD1 as D (5 bases). V was shortened by 8 bases and J by 2 bases, with 10 bases between the two germline ends. This CDR3 has 13 residues. Germline V CDR1 and CDR2: MNHNS, SASEGT. CDR3 amino acids: CASRRAGNQPQHF. The CDR3 DNA sequence: TGTGCCAGCCGCAGGGCCGGCAATCAGCCCCAGCATTTT.

The CDR3 DNA is TGTGCCAGCAGTAACAGGGGCAGTAGCACAGATACGCAGTATTTT. This translates into CASSNRGSSTDTQYF. The J gene is TRBJ2-3, the V gene TRBV6-5, with TRBD1 identical over 7 bases. The CDR3 covers 15 residues. CDR1 and CDR2 (germline): MNHEY, SVGAGI. J lost 0 bases, V lost 5 bases, and 5 bases had no gene match.

This chain uses TRBV11-2 with TRBJ2-5, with D perhaps matching TRBD1 (6 bases). The CDR3 sequence is 15 residues long. Between the trimmed V and J ends, which lost 3 bases and 0 bases, there was a span of 11 bases. CDR1 is SGHAT, CDR2 FQNNGV, per germline. DNA of the CDR3: TGTGCCAGCAGCTTTGGGCAGGGGTACCAAGAGACCCAGTACTTC. Protein product: CASSFGQGYQETQYF. The variable domain in full, completed from reference TRBV11-2 and TRBJ2-5, reads EAGVAQSPRYKIIEKRQSVAFWCNPISGHATLYWYQQILGQGPKLLIQFQNNGVVDDSQLPKDRFSAERLKGVDSTLKIQPAKLEDSAVYLCASSFGQGYQETQYFGPGTRLLVL.

This clone was detected only a few times. V and J are TRBV30 and TRBJ2-7, with a tentative D call TRBD1 (6 bases). Trimming stripped 3 bases from V and 0 bases from J, with 12 bases between. Germline V lookup: CDR1 GTSNPN, CDR2 SVGIG (reference sequence). The CDR3 runs 14 residues. CDR3 protein: CAWRPTTGSYEQYF. DNA of the CDR3: TGTGCCTGGAGACCGACGACAGGCTCCTACGAGCAGTACTTC.

The gene calls are TRBV5-1 and TRBJ2-1, with D hard to call. In germline, CDR1 is SGHRS, CDR2 YFSETQ. The CDR3 covers 18 residues. Trimming took off 0 bases at V and 0 bases at J, with 16 bases between the two ends. CDR3 coding DNA: TGCGCCAGCAGCTTGGACCCGCTCGTCCCGAGCTCCTACAATGAGCAGTTCTTC. Protein sequence: CASSLDPLVPSSYNEQFF.

This chain links TRBV18 with TRBJ2-2; 7 bases fit TRBD1. The CDR3 is 13 amino acids. The germline V gene has CDR1 KGHSH and CDR2 LQKENI. Trimming took 3 bases from V and 7 from J; bases not matched to a gene: 2. The CDR3 here is CASSPDRVGELFF. In nucleotides, the CDR3 is TGTGCCAGCTCACCTGACAGGGTCGGGGAGCTGTTTTTT.

This clone was seen only a few times. The V and J genes are TRBV7-6 and TRBJ1-3; the match to TRBD1 covers 7 bases. The CDR3 consists of 16 residues. Germline V CDR1 and CDR2: SGHVS, FNYEAQ. The junction had 7 bases not matched to a gene; V was cut back by 5 bases and J by 0 bases. The CDR3 DNA reads TGTGCCAGCAGCCCTTTACAGGGGTACTCTGGAAACACCATATATTTT. Protein: CASSPLQGYSGNTIYF.

This clone appeared a single time. The chain combines TRBV28 with TRBJ1-1; D is unresolved. This CDR3 region has 13 residues. Germline values: CDR1 MDHEN, CDR2 SYDVKM. The V end was cut by 10 bases, the J end by 1 base, with 13 bases between. For the CDR3, the DNA is TGTGCCACCACCGCCGGGAGGAACACTGAAGCTTTCTTT. It specifies CATTAGRNTEAFF.

The chain uses TRBV2 and TRBJ1-2; D uncertain. CDR3 length: 12 residues. Per the germline V gene, CDR1 is SNHLY and CDR2 is FYNNEI. The germline V and J ends were trimmed by 7 bases and 2 bases, with 8 bases remaining between them. CDR3 protein: CASNAANYGYTF. The CDR3 DNA reads as TGTGCCAGCAACGCGGCAAACTATGGCTACACCTTC.

CDR3 in amino acids: CASSPGLAGGPFNEQFF. Here the CDR3 DNA reads TGCGCCAGCAGCCCGGGACTAGCGGGAGGGCCGTTTAATGAGCAGTTCTTC. The chain combines TRBV5-1 with TRBJ2-1; 16 nucleotides align to TRBD2. With V trimmed by 4 bases and J by 7 bases, 8 bases remained unmatched. Germline values: CDR1 SGHRS, CDR2 YFSETQ. This CDR3 region has 17 residues. Combining the CDR3 with reference TRBV5-1 and TRBJ2-1 gives the whole variable domain KAGVTQTPRYLIKTRGQQVTLSCSPISGHRSVSWYQQTPGQGLQFLFEYFSETQRNKGNFPGRFSGRQFSNSRSEMNVSTLELGDSALYLCASSPGLAGGPFNEQFFGPGTRLTVL.

This chain uses TRBV2 with TRBJ1-2; D is unclear. The germline V gene has CDR1 SNHLY and CDR2 FYNNEI. The CDR3 loop spans 15 amino acids. Between the trimmed V and J ends, which lost 5 bases and 9 bases, there was a span of 22 bases. The CDR3 coding sequence is TGTGCCAGCAGTCCAACACGAAGCACGGGTACGCGCTACACCTTC. Translation gives CASSPTRSTGTRYTF. Drawing the rest from reference TRBV2 and TRBJ1-2, the complete variable domain is EPEVTQTPSHQVTQMGQEVILRCVPISNHLYFYWYRQILGQKVEFLVSFYNNEISEKSEIFDDQFSVERPDGSNFTLKIRSTKLEDSAMYFCASSPTRSTGTRYTFGSGTRLTVV.

The chain combines TRBV10-3 with TRBJ1-3; 12 bases map to TRBD1. The CDR3 totals 16 residues. V lost 6 bases to trimming and J lost 4 bases; unmatched junction nucleotides: 7. Germline V gene data show CDR1 as ENHRY and CDR2 as SYGVKD. The CDR3, as DNA: TGTGCCATCAGAAGGGACAGGGGGCAGAAGGGAAACACCATATATTTT. Translated: CAIRRDRGQKGNTIYF.

V is TRBV5-1 and J is TRBJ1-1; D call uncertain. Germline assignment: CDR1 SGHRS and CDR2 YFSETQ. The CDR3 is 13 residues long. The V end was cut by 2 bases, the J end by 1 base, with 6 bases between. The DNA of the CDR3 is TGCGCCAGCAGCTTATTGGCGAACACTGAAGCTTTCTTT. This codes for CASSLLANTEAFF. Full variable domain (remainder filled in from reference TRBV5-1 and TRBJ1-1): KAGVTQTPRYLIKTRGQQVTLSCSPISGHRSVSWYQQTPGQGLQFLFEYFSETQRNKGNFPGRFSGRQFSNSRSEMNVSTLELGDSALYLCASSLLANTEAFFGQGTRLTVV.

The V and J genes are TRBV6-5 and TRBJ1-1; the match to TRBD1 covers 7 bases. J lost 4 bases, V lost 6 bases, and 8 bases had no gene match. Germline CDR1 is MNHEY and CDR2 is SVGAGI. The CDR3 contains 14 residues. The CDR3 DNA reads as TGTGCCAGCAGCCAACCACAGGGGCGCACTGAAGCTTTCTTT. Translated: CASSQPQGRTEAFF.

The chain joins TRBV5-1 to TRBJ1-1; 9 bases agree with TRBD1. The CDR3 sequence is 20 residues long. J lost 0 bases, V lost 0 bases, and 15 bases had no gene match. Germline CDR1 SGHRS, CDR2 YFSETQ. CDR3 nucleotides: TGCGCCAGCAGCTTGGTATCGCCCCGACAGGGGGGTCTCTTGAACACTGAAGCTTTCTTT. Protein sequence: CASSLVSPRQGGLLNTEAFF.

The chain recombines TRBV29-1 with TRBJ2-7, with D possibly matching TRBD2 (6 bases). Germline V gene data show CDR1 as SQVTM and CDR2 as ANQGSEA. The V end was cut by 4 bases, the J end by 3 bases, with 13 bases between. The CDR3 is 13 residues long. Written as DNA, the CDR3 is TGCAGCGTTGGTGGCAGGGAGGTCTACGAGCAGTACTTC. It specifies CSVGGREVYEQYF.

This clone has just a few counts. The gene calls are TRBV1 and TRBJ2-7; no DNA check was done on the table's D call, TRBD1. TRBV1 is a known pseudogene. The CDR3 totals 17 residues. The CDR3 nucleotides read TGCACCAGCAGCCAAGATCAACGGGGACAGCTATCCTACGAGCAGTACTTC. This codes for CTSSQDQRGQLSYEQYF.

This chain links TRBV7-9 with TRBJ1-4; D might be TRBD1 (5 bases). Germline values: CDR1 SEHNR, CDR2 FQNEAQ (reference sequence). The V end lost 2 bases, the J end lost 7 bases, and 20 bases lay between the germline ends. The CDR3 runs 17 residues. CDR3 region: CASSLSRLGLGPEKLFF. In DNA form, the CDR3 reads TGTGCCAGCAGCTTAAGTCGACTAGGGTTGGGGCCTGAAAAACTGTTTTTT.

V gene TRBV5-1 combines with J gene TRBJ2-3; TRBD2 matches at 7 bases. Germline trimming cut 0 bases from V and 6 bases from J; bases unmatched to any gene: 4. The CDR3 is 14 residues long. In germline, CDR1 is SGHRS, CDR2 YFSETQ. Here the CDR3 DNA reads TGCGCCAGCAGCTTGGGAACTAGCGTTGATACGCAGTATTTT. As protein: CASSLGTSVDTQYF.

The chain carries TRBV10-1 and TRBJ1-1, with D perhaps TRBD1 (5 bases). V was trimmed by 10 bases and J by 1 base, leaving 16 bases between them. Germline V lookup: CDR1 WNHNN, CDR2 SYGVQD (reference sequence). The CDR3 has 14 amino acids. Here the CDR3 reads CAIQGQGQNTEAFF. The CDR3, as DNA: TGCGCCATCCAGGGTCAGGGTCAGAACACTGAAGCTTTCTTT.

This clone was picked up one time. The chain employs TRBV19 and TRBJ2-2; tentatively, D is TRBD1 (6 bases). The CDR3 has 12 amino acids. The V end was cut by 4 bases, the J end by 8 bases, with 8 bases between. The V gene's germline CDR1 is LNHDA and CDR2 SQIVND (reference sequence). The CDR3 bases are TGTGCCAGTAGTAGACAGGTTGGGGAGCTGTTTTTT. It is translated as CASSRQVGELFF.

The chain uses TRBV5-8 and TRBJ1-3, with D possibly matching TRBD1 (6 bases). The CDR3 covers 14 residues. Germline loops: CDR1 SGHTS, CDR2 YDEGEE. Trimming took off 0 bases at V and 4 bases at J, with 8 bases between the two ends. The CDR3 loop is CASSLAGVGNTIYF. The CDR3, as DNA: TGTGCCAGCAGCTTGGCAGGGGTCGGAAACACCATATATTTT.

The table lists this clone with a few counts. The chain carries TRBV5-1 and TRBJ2-5; 10 nucleotides align to TRBD2. V lost 3 bases and J lost 5; bases outside the gene matches: 10. The CDR3 runs 16 residues. The germline CDR1 and CDR2 sequences are SGHRS and YFSETQ. The CDR3 bases are TGCGCCAGCAGCTCCGGACAGCGGGGGGGCCAGGAGACCCAGTACTTC. Translated, it gives CASSSGQRGGQETQYF.

V usage is TRBV6-1 and J usage is TRBJ2-2; TRBD1 agrees at 9 bases. V was clipped by 4 bases and J by 5 bases; unmatched bases: 5. In germline, CDR1 is MNHNS, CDR2 SASEGT. The CDR3 runs to 15 residues. CDR3 amino acids: CASSAGTGRTGELFF. The CDR3, as DNA: TGTGCCAGCAGTGCTGGGACAGGGAGGACCGGGGAGCTGTTTTTT.

This rearrangement joins TRBV5-4 to TRBJ2-3; 12 nucleotides match TRBD2. This CDR3 contains 16 residues. The J segment lost 0 bases and the V segment lost 6 bases, leaving 5 bases of the junction unmatched. The V gene's germline CDR1 is SGHNT and CDR2 YYREEE (reference sequence). DNA for the CDR3: TGTGCCAGCAACCCTAGCGGGAGGGCCAGCACAGATACGCAGTATTTT. Translation gives CASNPSGRASTDTQYF.

The chain joins TRBV7-8 to TRBJ2-1; 7 nucleotides line up with TRBD2. V gave up 5 bases and J gave up 6 bases; unmatched junction bases: 10. The CDR3 covers 15 residues. Germline CDR1 SGHVS, CDR2 FQNEAQ. The CDR3, as DNA: TGTGCCAGCAGCCCCCGGGACTACCTATCCAATGAGCAGTTCTTC. As protein: CASSPRDYLSNEQFF.

V gene TRBV13 combines with J gene TRBJ2-5, with 8 bases fitting TRBD2. The trim removed 5 bases at V and 5 bases at J, leaving 10 bases unmatched. The CDR3 runs to 15 residues. The germline gives CDR1 PRHDT, CDR2 FYEKMQ (reference sequence). The CDR3 here is CASSPYSGGRETQYF. The CDR3 nucleotides are TGTGCCAGCAGCCCTTACAGCGGGGGTCGGGAGACCCAGTACTTC. The full variable domain, its missing parts supplied by reference TRBV13 and TRBJ2-5, is AAGVIQSPRHLIKEKRETATLKCYPIPRHDTVYWYQQGPGQDPQFLISFYEKMQSDKGSIPDRFSAQQFSDYHSELNMSSLELGDSALYFCASSPYSGGRETQYFGPGTRLLVL.

J is TRBJ1-2 and V is TRBV5-1; 8 bases fit TRBD1. The V gene's germline CDR1 is SGHRS and CDR2 YFSETQ. The CDR3 loop spans 14 amino acids. Trimming removed 2 bases from V and 8 bases from J; junction bases left unmatched: 8. The CDR3 bases are TGCGCCAGCAGCTTACCGGGACAGGTGAGGGGCTACACCTTC. It codes for CASSLPGQVRGYTF. The full variable domain, its missing parts supplied by reference TRBV5-1 and TRBJ1-2, is KAGVTQTPRYLIKTRGQQVTLSCSPISGHRSVSWYQQTPGQGLQFLFEYFSETQRNKGNFPGRFSGRQFSNSRSEMNVSTLELGDSALYLCASSLPGQVRGYTFGSGTRLTVV.

The chain uses TRBV6-6 and TRBJ2-7; no definite D call. The CDR3 length is 11 residues. Germline V gene lookup returns CDR1 MNHNY and CDR2 SVGAGI (reference sequence). Trimming took off 4 bases at V and 3 bases at J, with 4 bases between the two ends. The CDR3 protein is CASSSVYEQYF. CDR3 coding DNA: TGTGCCAGCAGTTCAGTCTACGAGCAGTACTTC.